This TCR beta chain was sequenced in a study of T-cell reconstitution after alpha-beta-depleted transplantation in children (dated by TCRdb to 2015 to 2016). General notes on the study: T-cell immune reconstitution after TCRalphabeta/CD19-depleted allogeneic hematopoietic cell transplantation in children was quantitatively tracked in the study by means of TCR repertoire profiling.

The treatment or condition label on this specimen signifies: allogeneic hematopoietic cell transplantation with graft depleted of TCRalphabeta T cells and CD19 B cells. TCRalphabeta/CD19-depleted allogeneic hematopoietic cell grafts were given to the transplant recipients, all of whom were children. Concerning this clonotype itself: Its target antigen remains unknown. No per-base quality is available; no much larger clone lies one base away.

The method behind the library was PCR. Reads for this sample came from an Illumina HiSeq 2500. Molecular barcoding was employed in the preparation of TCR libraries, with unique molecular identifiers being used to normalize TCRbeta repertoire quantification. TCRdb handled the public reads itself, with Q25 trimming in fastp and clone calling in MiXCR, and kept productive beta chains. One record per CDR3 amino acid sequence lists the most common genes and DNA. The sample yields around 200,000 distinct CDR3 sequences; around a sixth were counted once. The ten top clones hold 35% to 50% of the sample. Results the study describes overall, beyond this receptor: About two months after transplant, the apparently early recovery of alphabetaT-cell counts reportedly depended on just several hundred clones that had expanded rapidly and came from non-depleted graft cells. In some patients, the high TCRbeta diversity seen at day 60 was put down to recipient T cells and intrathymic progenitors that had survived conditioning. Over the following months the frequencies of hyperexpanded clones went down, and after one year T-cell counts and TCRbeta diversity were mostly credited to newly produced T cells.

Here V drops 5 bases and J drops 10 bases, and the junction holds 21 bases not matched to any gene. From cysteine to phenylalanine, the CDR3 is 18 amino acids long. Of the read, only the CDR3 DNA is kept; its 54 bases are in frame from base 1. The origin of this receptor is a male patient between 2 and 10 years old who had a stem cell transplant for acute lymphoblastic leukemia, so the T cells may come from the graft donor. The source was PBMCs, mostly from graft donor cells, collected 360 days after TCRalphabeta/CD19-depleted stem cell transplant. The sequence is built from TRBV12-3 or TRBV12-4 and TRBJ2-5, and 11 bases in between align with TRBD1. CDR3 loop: CASSLRDRDRGVGEVQYF. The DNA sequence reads TGTGCCAGCAGTCTTAGAGACCGGGACAGGGGGGTTGGAGAGGTCCAGTACTTC.